This T cell receptor (beta chain) was identified during a study of T cells in Graves' hyperthyroidism and ophthalmopathy. This clonotype was seen ten or more times. Amplification targeted TCR beta CDR3 regions from RNA transcripts. Primed by the HTBI set, a first-round RT-PCR was run on the TCR CDR3. TCRdb reprocessed the multiplex PCR reads with MiXCR, giving one entry per CDR3 protein. The sample lists around 690,000 distinct CDR3 sequences; around 16% were seen once. Sample: blood. This sequence was found in a man aged 50-59 years with Graves' hyperthyroidism.

The CDR3 DNA reads TGTGCCAGCAGGGCGGTGTCACTAGTGACAGATACGCAGTATTTT. Its translation is CASRAVSLVTDTQYF. The V and J genes are TRBV7-9 and TRBJ2-3; possibly TRBD2 for D (5 bases). V lost 6 bases to trimming and J lost 3 bases, with 16 bases between them. Looked up from germline, CDR1 is SEHNR and CDR2 is FQNEAQ (reference sequence). This CDR3 region has 15 residues.